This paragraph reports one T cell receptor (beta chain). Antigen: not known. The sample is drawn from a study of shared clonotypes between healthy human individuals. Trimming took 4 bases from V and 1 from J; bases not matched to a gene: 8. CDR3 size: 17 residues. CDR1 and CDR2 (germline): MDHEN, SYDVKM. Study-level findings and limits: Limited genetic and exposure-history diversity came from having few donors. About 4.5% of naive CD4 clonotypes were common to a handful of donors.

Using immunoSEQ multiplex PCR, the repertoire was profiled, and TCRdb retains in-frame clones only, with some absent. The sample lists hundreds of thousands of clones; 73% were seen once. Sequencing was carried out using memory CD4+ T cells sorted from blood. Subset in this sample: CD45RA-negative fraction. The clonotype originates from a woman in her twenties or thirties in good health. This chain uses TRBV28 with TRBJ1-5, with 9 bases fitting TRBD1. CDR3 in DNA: TGTGCCAGCAGTTCGATTCCGGGACAGGGAAGCAATCAGCCCCAGCATTTT. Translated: CASSSIPGQGSNQPQHF.